The rows below give T cell receptor beta chains drawn from one sample of a study of CD8 T cells in Susac syndrome. Via MiXCR, TCRdb re-called the immunoSEQ multiplex PCR reads, giving one row per CDR3 protein. Among approximately 70,000 distinct CDR3 sequences listed, over 95% were seen once. Specimen: CD4+ T cells from PBMCs. The origin of the receptors is a human donor with multiple sclerosis. Both conserved end residues are part of each CDR3. Fields, in order: J gene, V gene, CDR3 protein.

J: TRBJ2-7; V: TRBV30; CDR3: CAATGTGDGEQYF
J: TRBJ1-5; V: TRBV25-1; CDR3: CASSPGTNQPQHF
J: TRBJ2-3; V: TRBV3-1; CDR3: CASSRKASTDTQYF
J: TRBJ2-5; V: TRBV12-3/TRBV12-4; CDR3: CASTRLAGGQETQYF
J: TRBJ2-7; V: TRBV4-1; CDR3: CASSQMGTNEQYF
J: TRBJ1-6; V: TRBV2; CDR3: CASRGGTADRSPLHF
J: TRBJ1-5; V: TRBV6-1; CDR3: CASSGQGANQPQHF
J: TRBJ2-2; V: TRBV27; CDR3: CASRTNRGIRPGELFF
J: TRBJ1-2; V: TRBV7-9; CDR3: CASSRGLRTDPTNYGYTF
J: TRBJ2-5; V: TRBV29-1; CDR3: CSVGAQGDSAQYF
J: TRBJ2-1; V: TRBV28; CDR3: CASSFSGDEQFF
J: TRBJ2-7; V: TRBV14; CDR3: CASSQDWAATYEQYF
J: TRBJ2-3; V: TRBV29-1; CDR3: CSVAQGTDTQYF
J: TRBJ1-5; V: TRBV4-2; CDR3: CASSQDGTGGDQPQHF
J: TRBJ1-2; V: TRBV29-1; CDR3: CSVEEPGGAQGGYTF
J: TRBJ1-6; V: TRBV5-1; CDR3: CASSLTGGDNSPLHF
J: TRBJ1-1; V: TRBV20-1; CDR3: CSASQVGGRVEAFF
J: TRBJ2-2; V: TRBV5-4; CDR3: CASSFGLAGGLRELFF
J: TRBJ2-5; V: TRBV5-4; CDR3: CASSLKTGGETQYF
J: TRBJ2-7; V: TRBV5-5; CDR3: CASSLGQEIYEQYF
J: TRBJ2-5; V: TRBV11-2; CDR3: CASSLGPAETQYF
J: TRBJ1-1; V: TRBV30; CDR3: CAWSADSLNTEAFF
J: TRBJ2-3; V: TRBV4-1; CDR3: CASSQEAGPSTDTQYF
J: TRBJ2-1; V: TRBV30; CDR3: CAWSAGGPYNEQFF
J: TRBJ1-1; V: TRBV9; CDR3: CASSAGHGGATEAFF
J: TRBJ1-2; V: TRBV20-1; CDR3: CSARDQGNYGYTF
J: TRBJ1-6; V: TRBV3-1; CDR3: CASSPGDPYNSPLHF
J: TRBJ1-2; V: TRBV30; CDR3: CAWSLLGGYGAKGYGYTF
J: TRBJ2-7; V: TRBV2; CDR3: CASSDGTGPYEQYF
J: TRBJ2-1; V: TRBV5-1; CDR3: CASSLSGSYNEQFF
J: TRBJ1-1; V: TRBV11-2; CDR3: CASSFTTFWHLDTEAFF
J: TRBJ2-2; V: TRBV12-3/TRBV12-4; CDR3: CASRGQGGNTGELFF
J: TRBJ1-2; V: TRBV9; CDR3: CASSVAPTASYGYTF
J: TRBJ2-1; V: TRBV5-4; CDR3: CASSSETGNEQFF
J: TRBJ1-2; V: TRBV2; CDR3: CASSEALRAGYGYTF
J: TRBJ1-2; V: TRBV29-1; CDR3: CSVEREAGWNYGYTF
J: TRBJ1-4; V: TRBV28; CDR3: CASSVHQGQGNEKLFF
J: TRBJ2-5; V: TRBV7-9; CDR3: CASSLHERETQYF
J: TRBJ2-7; V: TRBV4-1; CDR3: CASSRGQGGAYEQYF
J: TRBJ2-1; V: TRBV11-3; CDR3: CASSRRYNEQFF
J: TRBJ2-7; V: TRBV5-1; CDR3: CASSPDRETYEQYF
J: TRBJ2-3; V: TRBV20-1; CDR3: CSASQGLAGVKDTQYF
J: TRBJ1-6; V: TRBV20-1; CDR3: CSARDIPRGWPNSPLHF
J: TRBJ2-7; V: TRBV23-1; CDR3: CASSQSLVEQYF